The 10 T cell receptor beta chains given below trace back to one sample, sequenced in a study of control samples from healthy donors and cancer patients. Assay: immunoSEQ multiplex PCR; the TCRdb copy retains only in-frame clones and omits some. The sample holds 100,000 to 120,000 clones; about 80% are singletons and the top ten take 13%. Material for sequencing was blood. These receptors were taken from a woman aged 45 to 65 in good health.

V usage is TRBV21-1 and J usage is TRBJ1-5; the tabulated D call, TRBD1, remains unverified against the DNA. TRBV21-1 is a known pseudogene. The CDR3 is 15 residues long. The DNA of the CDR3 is TGTGCCAGCAGCTTGACAGAGTATAGCAATCAGCCCCAGCATTTT. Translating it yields CASSLTEYSNQPQHF.

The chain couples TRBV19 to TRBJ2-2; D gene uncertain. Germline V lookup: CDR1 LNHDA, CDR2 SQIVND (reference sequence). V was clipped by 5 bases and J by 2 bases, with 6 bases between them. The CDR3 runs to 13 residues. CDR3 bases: TGTGCCAGTAGTTACAGAAACACCGGGGAGCTGTTTTTT. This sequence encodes CASSYRNTGELFF.

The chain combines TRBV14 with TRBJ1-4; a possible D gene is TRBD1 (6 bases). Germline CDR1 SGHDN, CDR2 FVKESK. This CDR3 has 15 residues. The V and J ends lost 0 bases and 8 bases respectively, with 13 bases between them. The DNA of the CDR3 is TGTGCCAGCAGCCAAGATCCAGGGGCTGGAGAAAAACTGTTTTTT. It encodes CASSQDPGAGEKLFF. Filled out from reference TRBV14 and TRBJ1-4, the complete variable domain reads EAGVTQFPSHSVIEKGQTVTLRCDPISGHDNLYWYRRVMGKEIKFLLHFVKESKQDESGMPNNRFLAERTGGTYSTLKVQPAELEDSGVYFCASSQDPGAGEKLFFGSGTQLSVL.

CDR3 bases: TGCGCCAGCAGTTTGACCGGGACAGGGTTGGTCAATGAGCAGTTCTTC. Its protein product is CASSLTGTGLVNEQFF. V gene TRBV5-1 combines with J gene TRBJ2-1; TRBD1 matches at 9 bases. The length of the CDR3 is 16 residues. In germline, CDR1 is SGHRS, CDR2 YFSETQ. V lost 5 bases, J lost 6 bases, and 12 bases stayed unmatched. Filled out from reference TRBV5-1 and TRBJ2-1, the complete variable domain reads KAGVTQTPRYLIKTRGQQVTLSCSPISGHRSVSWYQQTPGQGLQFLFEYFSETQRNKGNFPGRFSGRQFSNSRSEMNVSTLELGDSALYLCASSLTGTGLVNEQFFGPGTRLTVL.

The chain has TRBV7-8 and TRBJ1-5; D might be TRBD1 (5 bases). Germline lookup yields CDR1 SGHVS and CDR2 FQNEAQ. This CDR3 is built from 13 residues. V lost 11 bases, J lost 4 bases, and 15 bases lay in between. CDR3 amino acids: CASTKQENQPQHF. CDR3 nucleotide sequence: TGTGCCTCGACTAAACAGGAGAATCAGCCCCAGCATTTT.

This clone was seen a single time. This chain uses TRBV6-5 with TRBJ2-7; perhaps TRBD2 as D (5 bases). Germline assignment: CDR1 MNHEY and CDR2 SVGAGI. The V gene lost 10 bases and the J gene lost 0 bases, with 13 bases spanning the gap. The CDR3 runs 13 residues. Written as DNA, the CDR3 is TGTGCCACCATTAGCGCAAGCTCCTACGAGCAGTACTTC. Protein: CATISASSYEQYF.

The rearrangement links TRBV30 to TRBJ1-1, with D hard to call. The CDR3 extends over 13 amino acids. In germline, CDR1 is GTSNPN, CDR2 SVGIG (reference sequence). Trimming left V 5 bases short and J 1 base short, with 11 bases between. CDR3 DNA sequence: TGTGCCTGGTTGAGACCGCCGAACACTGAAGCTTTCTTT. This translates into CAWLRPPNTEAFF.

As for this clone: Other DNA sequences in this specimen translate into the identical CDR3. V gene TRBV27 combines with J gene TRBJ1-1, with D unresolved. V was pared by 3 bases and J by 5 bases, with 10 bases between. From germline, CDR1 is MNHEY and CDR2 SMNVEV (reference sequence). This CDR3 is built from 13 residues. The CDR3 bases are TGTGCCAGCAGTTTGGATCGGGGTACTGAAGCTTTCTTT. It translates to CASSLDRGTEAFF.

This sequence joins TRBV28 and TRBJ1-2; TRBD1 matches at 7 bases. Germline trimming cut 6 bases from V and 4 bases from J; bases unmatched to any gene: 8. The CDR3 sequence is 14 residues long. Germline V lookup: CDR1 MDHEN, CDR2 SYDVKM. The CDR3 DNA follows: TGTGCCAGCAGCCTACCGGGACAGATCTATGGCTACACCTTC. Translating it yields CASSLPGQIYGYTF.

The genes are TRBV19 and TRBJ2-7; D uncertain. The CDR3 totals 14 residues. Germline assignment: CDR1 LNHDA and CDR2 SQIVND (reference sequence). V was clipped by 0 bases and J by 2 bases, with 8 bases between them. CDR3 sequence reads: CASSIDYGAYEQYF. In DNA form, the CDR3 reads TGTGCCAGTAGTATAGATTATGGGGCCTACGAGCAGTACTTC.